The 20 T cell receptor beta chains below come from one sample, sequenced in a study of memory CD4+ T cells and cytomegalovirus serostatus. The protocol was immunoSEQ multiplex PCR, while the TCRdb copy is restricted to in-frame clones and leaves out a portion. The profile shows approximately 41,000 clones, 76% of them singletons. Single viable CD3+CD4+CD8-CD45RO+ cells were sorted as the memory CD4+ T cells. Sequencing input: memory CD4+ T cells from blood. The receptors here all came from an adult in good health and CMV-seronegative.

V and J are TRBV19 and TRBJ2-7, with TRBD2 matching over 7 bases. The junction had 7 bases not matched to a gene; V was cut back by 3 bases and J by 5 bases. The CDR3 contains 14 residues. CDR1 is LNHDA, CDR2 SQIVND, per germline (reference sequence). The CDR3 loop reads CASSMIGREHEQYF. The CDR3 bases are TGTGCCAGTAGTATGATAGGGCGGGAGCACGAGCAGTACTTC.

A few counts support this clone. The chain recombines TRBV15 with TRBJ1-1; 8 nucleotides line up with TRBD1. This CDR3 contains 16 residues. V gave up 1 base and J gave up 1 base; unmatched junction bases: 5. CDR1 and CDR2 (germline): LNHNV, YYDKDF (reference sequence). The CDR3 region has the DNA TGTGCCACCAGCAGAGGGACCGGGACAGGGAACACTGAAGCTTTCTTT. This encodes CATSRGTGTGNTEAFF.

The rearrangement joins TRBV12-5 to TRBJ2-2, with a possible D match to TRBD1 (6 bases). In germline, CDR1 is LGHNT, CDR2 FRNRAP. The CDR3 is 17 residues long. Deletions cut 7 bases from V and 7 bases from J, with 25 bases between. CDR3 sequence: CASAGFRYRVGIGELFF. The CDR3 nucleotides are TGTGCTAGTGCTGGGTTTAGGTACAGGGTTGGTATCGGGGAGCTGTTTTTT.

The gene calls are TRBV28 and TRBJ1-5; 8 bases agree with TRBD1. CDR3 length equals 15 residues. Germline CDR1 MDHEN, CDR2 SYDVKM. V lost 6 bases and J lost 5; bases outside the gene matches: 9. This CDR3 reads CASSRTGGRHQPQHF. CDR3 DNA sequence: TGTGCCAGCAGCCGAACAGGGGGAAGGCATCAGCCCCAGCATTTT. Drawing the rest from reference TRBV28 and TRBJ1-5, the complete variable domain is DVKVTQSSRYLVKRTGEKVFLECVQDMDHENMFWYRQDPGLGLRLIYFSYDVKMKEKGDIPEGYSVSREKKERFSLILESASTNQTSMYLCASSRTGGRHQPQHFGDGTRLSIL.

The CDR3: CASSQDRVNSNQPQHF. The DNA of the CDR3 is TGTGCCAGCAGCCAAGATCGGGTAAATAGCAATCAGCCCCAGCATTTT. The chain employs TRBV14 and TRBJ1-5; unclear D gene. This CDR3 region has 16 residues. Per the germline V gene, CDR1 is SGHDN and CDR2 is FVKESK. The ends were cut back, 0 bases at V and 0 bases at J, with 9 bases in the middle.

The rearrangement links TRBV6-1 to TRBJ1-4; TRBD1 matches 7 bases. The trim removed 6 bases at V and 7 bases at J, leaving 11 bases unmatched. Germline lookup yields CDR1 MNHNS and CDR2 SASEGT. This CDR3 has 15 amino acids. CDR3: CASRPTGVFSEKLFF. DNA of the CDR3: TGTGCCAGCAGACCCACAGGGGTGTTTAGTGAAAAACTGTTTTTT.

CDR3 coding DNA: TGTGCCAGCAGCTCAGGACTTCTTAGCACAGATACGCAGTATTTT. Encoded protein: CASSSGLLSTDTQYF. This chain connects TRBV7-2 to TRBJ2-3, with a tentative D call TRBD2 (5 bases). With 4 bases removed from V and 0 bases from J, the gap between germline ends came to 11 bases. CDR1 is SGHTA, CDR2 FQGNSA, per germline. The CDR3 loop spans 15 amino acids.

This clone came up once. The CDR3 loop reads CASSQERALSYEQYF. The CDR3 DNA reads TGTGCCAGCAGCCAAGAGCGGGCCCTTTCCTACGAGCAGTACTTC. The chain recombines TRBV14 with TRBJ2-7, with a tentative D call TRBD2 (5 bases). The CDR3 runs to 15 residues. Trimming took off 0 bases at V and 1 base at J, with 10 bases between the two ends. In germline, CDR1 is SGHDN, CDR2 FVKESK.

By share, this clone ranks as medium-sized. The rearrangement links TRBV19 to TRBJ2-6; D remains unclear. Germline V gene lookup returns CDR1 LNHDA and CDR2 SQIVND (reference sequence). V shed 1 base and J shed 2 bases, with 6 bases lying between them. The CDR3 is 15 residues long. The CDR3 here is CASSIGAAGANVLTF. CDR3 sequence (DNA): TGTGCCAGTAGTATAGGTGCAGCTGGGGCCAACGTCCTGACTTTC.

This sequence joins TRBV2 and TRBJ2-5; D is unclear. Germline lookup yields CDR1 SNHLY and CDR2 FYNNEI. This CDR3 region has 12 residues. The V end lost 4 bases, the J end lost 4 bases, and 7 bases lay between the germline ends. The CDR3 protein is CASSAPPETQYF. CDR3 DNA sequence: TGTGCCAGCAGTGCGCCCCCAGAGACCCAGTACTTC.

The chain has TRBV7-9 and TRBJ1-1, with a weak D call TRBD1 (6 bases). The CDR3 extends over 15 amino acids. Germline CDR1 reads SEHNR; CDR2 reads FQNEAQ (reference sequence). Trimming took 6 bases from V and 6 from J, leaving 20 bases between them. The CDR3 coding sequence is TGTGCCAGCAGTCAGACGGGGGCGAGGGTACCTGAAGCTTTCTTT. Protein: CASSQTGARVPEAFF.

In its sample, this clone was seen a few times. The CDR3 DNA reads TGTGCCAGCAGTTGGAACACTGAAGCTTTCTTT. Its protein is CASSWNTEAFF. The chain employs TRBV28 and TRBJ1-1; D ambiguous. The CDR3 is 11 residues long. V shed 4 bases and J shed 1 base, with 1 base lying between them. Germline CDR1 MDHEN, CDR2 SYDVKM.

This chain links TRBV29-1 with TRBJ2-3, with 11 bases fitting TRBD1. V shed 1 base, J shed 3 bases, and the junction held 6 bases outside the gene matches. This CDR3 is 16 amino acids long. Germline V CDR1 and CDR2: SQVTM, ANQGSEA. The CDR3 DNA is TGCAGCGTTGAAGGGACAGGGGGCCGGTGGACAGATACGCAGTATTTT. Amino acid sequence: CSVEGTGGRWTDTQYF.

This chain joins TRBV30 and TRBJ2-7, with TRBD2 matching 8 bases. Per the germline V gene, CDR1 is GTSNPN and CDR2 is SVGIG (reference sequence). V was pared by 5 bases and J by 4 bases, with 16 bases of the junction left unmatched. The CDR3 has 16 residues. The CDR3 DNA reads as TGTGCCTGGGCCCTACCTAGATCGGGGGGGTTATACGAGCAGTACTTC. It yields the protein CAWALPRSGGLYEQYF.

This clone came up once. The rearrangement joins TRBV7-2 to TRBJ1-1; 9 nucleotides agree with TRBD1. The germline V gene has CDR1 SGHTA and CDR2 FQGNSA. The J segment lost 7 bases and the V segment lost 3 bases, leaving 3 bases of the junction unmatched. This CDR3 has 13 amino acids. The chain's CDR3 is CASSFGQGIEAFF. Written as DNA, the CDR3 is TGTGCCAGCAGCTTTGGACAGGGGATTGAAGCTTTCTTT.

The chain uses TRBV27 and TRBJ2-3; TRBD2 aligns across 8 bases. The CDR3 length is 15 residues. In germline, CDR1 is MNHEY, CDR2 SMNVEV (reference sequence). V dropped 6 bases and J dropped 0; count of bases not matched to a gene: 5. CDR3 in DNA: TGTGCCAGCAGGACCTTAGCGGGAAGCACAGATACGCAGTATTTT. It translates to CASRTLAGSTDTQYF.

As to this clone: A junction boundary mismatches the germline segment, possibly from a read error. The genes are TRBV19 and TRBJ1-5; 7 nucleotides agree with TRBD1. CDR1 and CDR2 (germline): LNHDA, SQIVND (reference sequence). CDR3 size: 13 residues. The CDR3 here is CASSSTGDQPQHF. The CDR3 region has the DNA TGTGCCAGTAGTAGTACAGGGGATCAACCCCAGCATTTT.

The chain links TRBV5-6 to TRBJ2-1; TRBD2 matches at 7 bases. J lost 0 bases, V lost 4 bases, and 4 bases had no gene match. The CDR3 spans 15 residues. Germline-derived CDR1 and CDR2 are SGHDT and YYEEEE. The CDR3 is CASSGGESSYNEQFF. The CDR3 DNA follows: TGTGCCAGCAGCGGGGGGGAAAGCTCCTACAATGAGCAGTTCTTC.

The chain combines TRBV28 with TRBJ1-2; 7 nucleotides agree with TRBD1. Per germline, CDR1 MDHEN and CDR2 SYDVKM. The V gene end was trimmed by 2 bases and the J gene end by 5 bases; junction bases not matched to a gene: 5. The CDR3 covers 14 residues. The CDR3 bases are TGTGCCAGCAGTTTAGGGACAGCGCCTTATGGCTACACCTTC. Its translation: CASSLGTAPYGYTF.

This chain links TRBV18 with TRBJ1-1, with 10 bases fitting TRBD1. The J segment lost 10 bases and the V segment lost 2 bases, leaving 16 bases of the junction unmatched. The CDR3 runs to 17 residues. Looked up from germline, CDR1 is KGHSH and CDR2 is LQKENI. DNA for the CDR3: TGTGCCAGCTCACCAGGGACGCAGGGACAGGGGACATTTCGAGCTTTCTTT. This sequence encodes CASSPGTQGQGTFRAFF.